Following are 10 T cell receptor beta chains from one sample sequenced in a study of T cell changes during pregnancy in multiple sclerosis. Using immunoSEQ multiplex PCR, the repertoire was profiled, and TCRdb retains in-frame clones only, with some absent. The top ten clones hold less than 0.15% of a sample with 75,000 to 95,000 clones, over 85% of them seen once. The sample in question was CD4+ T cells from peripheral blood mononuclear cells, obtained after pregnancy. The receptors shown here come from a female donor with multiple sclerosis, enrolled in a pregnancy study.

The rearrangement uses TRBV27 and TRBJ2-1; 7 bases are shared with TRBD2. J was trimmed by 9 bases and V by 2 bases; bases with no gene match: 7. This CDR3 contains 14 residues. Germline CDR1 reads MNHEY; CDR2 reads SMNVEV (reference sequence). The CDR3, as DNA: TGTGCCAGCAGTTTAGGGGGAGGGAGGGTTGAGCAGTTCTTC. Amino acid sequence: CASSLGGGRVEQFF.

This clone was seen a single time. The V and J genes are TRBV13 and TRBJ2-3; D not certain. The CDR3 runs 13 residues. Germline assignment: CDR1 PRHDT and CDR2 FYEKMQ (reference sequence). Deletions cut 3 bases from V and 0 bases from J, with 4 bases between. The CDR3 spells CASSFPSTDTQYF. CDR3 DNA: TGTGCCAGCAGCTTCCCTAGCACAGATACGCAGTATTTT.

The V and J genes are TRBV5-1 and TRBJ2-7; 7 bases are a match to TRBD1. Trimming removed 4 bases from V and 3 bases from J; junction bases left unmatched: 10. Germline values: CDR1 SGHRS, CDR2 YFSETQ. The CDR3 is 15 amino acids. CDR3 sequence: CASSLQGMGSYEQYF. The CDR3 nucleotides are TGCGCCAGCAGCCTACAGGGGATGGGGAGCTACGAGCAGTACTTC.

CDR3 DNA sequence: TGTGCCATCAGGGTAGACTCGGGGGGCTACACCTTC. Its translation: CAIRVDSGGYTF. The V and J genes are TRBV10-3 and TRBJ1-2; D gene unclear. Germline V CDR1 and CDR2: ENHRY, SYGVKD. The CDR3 covers 12 residues. Trimming stripped 6 bases from V and 8 bases from J, with 13 bases between.

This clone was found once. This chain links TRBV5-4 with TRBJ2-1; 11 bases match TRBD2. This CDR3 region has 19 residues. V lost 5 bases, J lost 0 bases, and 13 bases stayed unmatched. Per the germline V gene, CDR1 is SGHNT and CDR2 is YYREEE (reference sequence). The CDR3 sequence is CASRSGTSGSWSSYNEQFF. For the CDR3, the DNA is TGTGCCAGCAGATCAGGGACTAGCGGATCCTGGAGCTCCTACAATGAGCAGTTCTTC.

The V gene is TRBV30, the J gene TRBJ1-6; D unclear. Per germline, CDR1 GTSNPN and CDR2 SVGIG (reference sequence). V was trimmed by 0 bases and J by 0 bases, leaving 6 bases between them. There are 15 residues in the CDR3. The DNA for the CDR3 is TGTGCCTGGAGTGTGTCGAGCTCCTATAATTCACCCCTCCACTTT. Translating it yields CAWSVSSSYNSPLHF.

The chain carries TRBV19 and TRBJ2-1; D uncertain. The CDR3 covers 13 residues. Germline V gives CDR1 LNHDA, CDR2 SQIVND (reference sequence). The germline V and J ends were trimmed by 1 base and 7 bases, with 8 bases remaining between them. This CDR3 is CASSIAGRNEQFF. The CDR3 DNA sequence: TGTGCCAGTAGTATAGCGGGTCGGAATGAGCAGTTCTTC.

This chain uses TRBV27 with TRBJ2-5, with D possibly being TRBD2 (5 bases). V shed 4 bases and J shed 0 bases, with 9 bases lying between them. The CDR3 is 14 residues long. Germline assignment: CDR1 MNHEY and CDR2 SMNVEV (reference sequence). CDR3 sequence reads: CASSSKDYQETQYF. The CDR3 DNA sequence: TGTGCCAGCAGTTCTAAGGACTACCAAGAGACCCAGTACTTC.

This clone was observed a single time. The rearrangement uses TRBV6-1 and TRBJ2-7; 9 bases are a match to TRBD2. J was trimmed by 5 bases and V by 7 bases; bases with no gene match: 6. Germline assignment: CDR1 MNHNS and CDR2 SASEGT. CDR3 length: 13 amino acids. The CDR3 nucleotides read TGTGCCAGCAAAGGTAGCGGGAGCCACGAGCAGTACTTC. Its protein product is CASKGSGSHEQYF.

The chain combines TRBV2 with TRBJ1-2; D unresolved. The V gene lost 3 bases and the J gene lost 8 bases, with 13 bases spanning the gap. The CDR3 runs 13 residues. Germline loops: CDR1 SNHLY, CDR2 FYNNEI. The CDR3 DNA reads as TGTGCCAGCAGTGAGGTTCCGTTTGGCGGCTACACCTTC. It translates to CASSEVPFGGYTF.